Presented here are 5 T cell receptor beta chains from one specimen sequenced in a study of T cells in Graves' hyperthyroidism and ophthalmopathy. Amplified TCR beta CDR3 regions derived from RNA transcripts. Using the HTBI primer set, a first-round RT-PCR was run on the TCR CDR3. TCRdb redid the calling of the multiplex PCR reads with MiXCR, one entry per CDR3 protein. Found here are hundreds of thousands of distinct CDR3 sequences, 14% to 15% of them singletons; the top ten hold about 12%. The sequencing input was blood. These receptors all stem from a man aged 18-30 years with Graves' ophthalmopathy.

The J gene is TRBJ2-5, the V gene TRBV20-1; no reliable D call. This CDR3 has 10 amino acids. V was trimmed by 6 bases and J by 6 bases, leaving 8 bases between them. CDR1 and CDR2 (germline): DFQATT, SNEGSKA (reference sequence). CDR3 sequence reads: CSAPGQTQYF. For the CDR3, the DNA is TGCAGTGCCCCCGGACAGACCCAGTACTTC.

This clonotype has more than one count but fewer than ten. The chain carries TRBV5-1 and TRBJ1-1, with TRBD1 matching over 9 bases. Germline V gene data show CDR1 as SGHRS and CDR2 as YFSETQ. J gave up 6 bases and V 6 bases, and 9 bases lay outside the gene matches. The CDR3 extends over 14 amino acids. CDR3 residues: CASIPGQGNSEAFF. As DNA, the CDR3 is TGCGCCAGCATCCCGGGACAGGGCAACTCTGAAGCTTTCTTT. The full variable domain, completed using reference TRBV5-1 and TRBJ1-1, is KAGVTQTPRYLIKTRGQQVTLSCSPISGHRSVSWYQQTPGQGLQFLFEYFSETQRNKGNFPGRFSGRQFSNSRSEMNVSTLELGDSALYLCASIPGQGNSEAFFGQGTRLTVV.

This clonotype was counted between two and nine times. This chain links TRBV9 with TRBJ2-2, with D hard to call. Germline V CDR1 and CDR2: SGDLS, YYNGEE. The V end lost 1 base, the J end lost 6 bases, and 10 bases lay between the germline ends. This CDR3 comprises 14 residues. The CDR3 DNA is TGTGCCAGCAGCGTAACACAGTCCCCCGGGGAGCTGTTTTTT. It specifies CASSVTQSPGELFF.

This clonotype came up many times. The chain carries TRBV6-1 and TRBJ2-7; 9 positions agree with TRBD1. Losses at the gene ends were 7 bases for V and 5 bases for J; bases not matched to a gene: 12. Germline CDR1 is MNHNS and CDR2 is SASEGT. CDR3 length: 15 residues. This CDR3 is CASTYTGTGLNEQYF. The CDR3, as DNA: TGTGCCAGCACCTATACCGGGACAGGGCTGAACGAGCAGTACTTC.

This clonotype appeared many times. The chain links TRBV3-1 to TRBJ2-1; 8 bases match TRBD1. This CDR3 has 14 amino acids. Trimming cost V 3 bases and J 10 bases; bases outside gene matches: 8. The germline V gene has CDR1 LGHDT and CDR2 YNNKEL (reference sequence). This chain's CDR3 is CASSHRQGRDEQFF. The CDR3 coding sequence is TGTGCCAGCAGCCACAGACAGGGGCGCGACGAGCAGTTCTTC.